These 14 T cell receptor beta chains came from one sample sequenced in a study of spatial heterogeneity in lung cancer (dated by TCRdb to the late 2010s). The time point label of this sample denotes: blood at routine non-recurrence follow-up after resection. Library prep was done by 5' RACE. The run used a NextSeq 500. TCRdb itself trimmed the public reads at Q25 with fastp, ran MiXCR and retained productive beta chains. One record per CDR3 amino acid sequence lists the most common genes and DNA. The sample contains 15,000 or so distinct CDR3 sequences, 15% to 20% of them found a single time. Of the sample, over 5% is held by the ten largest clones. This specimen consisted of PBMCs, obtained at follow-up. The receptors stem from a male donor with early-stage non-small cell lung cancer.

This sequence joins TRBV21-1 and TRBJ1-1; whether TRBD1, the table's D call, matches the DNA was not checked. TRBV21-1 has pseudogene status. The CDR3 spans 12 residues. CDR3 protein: CASKQGGSEAFF. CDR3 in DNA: TGTGCCAGCAAACAGGGTGGGTCTGAAGCTTTCTTT.

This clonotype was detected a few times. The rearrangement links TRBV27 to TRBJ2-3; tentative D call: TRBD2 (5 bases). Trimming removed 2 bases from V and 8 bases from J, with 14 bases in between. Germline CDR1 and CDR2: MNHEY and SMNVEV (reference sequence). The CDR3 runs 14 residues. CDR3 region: CASSLGRALATQYF. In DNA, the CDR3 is TGTGCCAGCAGTTTAGGCCGAGCCCTAGCTACGCAGTATTTT.

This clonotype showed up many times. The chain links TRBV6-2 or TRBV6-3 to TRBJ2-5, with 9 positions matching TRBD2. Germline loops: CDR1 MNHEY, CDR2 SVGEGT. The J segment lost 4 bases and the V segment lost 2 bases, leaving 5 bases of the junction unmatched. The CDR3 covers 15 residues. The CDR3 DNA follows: TGTGCCAGCAGTTACGGGACTAGCAGTCCAGAGACCCAGTACTTC. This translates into CASSYGTSSPETQYF.

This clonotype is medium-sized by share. The CDR3 nucleotides read TGTGCCAGCAGCTACCGGGACAGGGTCTACAATGAGCAGTTCTTC. Residues: CASSYRDRVYNEQFF. The chain carries TRBV7-6 and TRBJ2-1; 9 bases match TRBD1. V shed 4 bases, J shed 3 bases, and the junction held 4 bases outside the gene matches. The CDR3 runs to 15 residues. Germline CDR1 reads SGHVS; CDR2 reads FNYEAQ.

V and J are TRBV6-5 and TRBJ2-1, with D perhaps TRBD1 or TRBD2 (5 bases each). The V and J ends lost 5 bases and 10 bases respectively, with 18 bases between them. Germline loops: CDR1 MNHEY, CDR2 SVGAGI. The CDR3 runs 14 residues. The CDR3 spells CASSQGRGLEEQFF. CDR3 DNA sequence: TGTGCCAGCAGTCAGGGACGAGGTCTTGAGGAGCAGTTCTTC.

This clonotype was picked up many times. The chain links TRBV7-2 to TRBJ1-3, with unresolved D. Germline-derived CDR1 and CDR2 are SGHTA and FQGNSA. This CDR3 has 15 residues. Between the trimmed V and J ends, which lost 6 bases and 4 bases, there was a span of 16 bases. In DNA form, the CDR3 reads TGTGCCAGCAGATCGATGCCCGATGGAGGAAACACCATATATTTT. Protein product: CASRSMPDGGNTIYF. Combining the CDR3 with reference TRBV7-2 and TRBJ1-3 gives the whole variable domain GAGVSQSPSNKVTEKGKDVELRCDPISGHTALYWYRQSLGQGLEFLIYFQGNSAPDKSGLPSDRFSAERTGGSVSTLTIQRTQQEDSAVYLCASRSMPDGGNTIYFGEGSWLTVV.

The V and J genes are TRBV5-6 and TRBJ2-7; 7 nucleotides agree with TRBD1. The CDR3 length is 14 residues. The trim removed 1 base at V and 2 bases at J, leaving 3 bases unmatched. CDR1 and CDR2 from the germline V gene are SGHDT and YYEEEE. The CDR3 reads CASSLPGGTYEQYF. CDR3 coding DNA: TGTGCCAGCAGCTTGCCAGGGGGAACCTACGAGCAGTACTTC.

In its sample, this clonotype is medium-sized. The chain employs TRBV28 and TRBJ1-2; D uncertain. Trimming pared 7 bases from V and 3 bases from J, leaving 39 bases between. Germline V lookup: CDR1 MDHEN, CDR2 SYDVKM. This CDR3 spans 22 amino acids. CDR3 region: CASTILGVSQAPASSSDYGYTF. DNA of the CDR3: TGTGCCAGCACCATTCTTGGGGTTTCGCAGGCCCCGGCTTCTTCAAGTGACTATGGCTACACCTTC.

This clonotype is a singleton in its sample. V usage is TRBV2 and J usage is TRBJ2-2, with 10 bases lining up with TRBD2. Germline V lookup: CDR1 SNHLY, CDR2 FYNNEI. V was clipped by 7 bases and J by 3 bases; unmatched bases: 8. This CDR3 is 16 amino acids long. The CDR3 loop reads CASKISGGSDTGELFF. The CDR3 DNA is TGTGCCAGCAAGATTAGCGGGGGGTCTGACACCGGGGAGCTGTTTTTT.

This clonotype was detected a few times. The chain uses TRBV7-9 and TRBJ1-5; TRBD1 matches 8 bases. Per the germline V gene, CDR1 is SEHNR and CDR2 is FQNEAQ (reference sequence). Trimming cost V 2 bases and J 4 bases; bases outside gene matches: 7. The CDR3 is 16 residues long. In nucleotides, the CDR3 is TGTGCCAGCAGCTTAAGTAGGACAGGGACTAATCAGCCCCAGCATTTT. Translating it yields CASSLSRTGTNQPQHF.

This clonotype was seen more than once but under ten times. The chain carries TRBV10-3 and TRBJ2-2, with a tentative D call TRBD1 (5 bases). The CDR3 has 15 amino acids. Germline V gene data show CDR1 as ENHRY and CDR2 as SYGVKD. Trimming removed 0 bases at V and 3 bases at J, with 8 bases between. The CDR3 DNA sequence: TGTGCCATCAGTGAGTCGGGGCCCGACACCGGGGAGCTGTTTTTT. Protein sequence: CAISESGPDTGELFF.

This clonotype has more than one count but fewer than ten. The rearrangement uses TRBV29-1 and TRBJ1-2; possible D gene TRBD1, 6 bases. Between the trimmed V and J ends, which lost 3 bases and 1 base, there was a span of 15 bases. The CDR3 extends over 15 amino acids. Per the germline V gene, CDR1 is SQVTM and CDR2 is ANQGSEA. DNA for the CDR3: TGCAGCGTTGACCCAACAGGGCAACGTAACTATGGCTACACCTTC. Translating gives CSVDPTGQRNYGYTF. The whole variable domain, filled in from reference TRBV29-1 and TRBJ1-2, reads SAVISQKPSRDICQRGTSLTIQCQVDSQVTMMFWYRQQPGQSLTLIATANQGSEATYESGFVIDKFPISRPNLTFSTLTVSNMSPEDSSIYLCSVDPTGQRNYGYTFGSGTRLTVV.

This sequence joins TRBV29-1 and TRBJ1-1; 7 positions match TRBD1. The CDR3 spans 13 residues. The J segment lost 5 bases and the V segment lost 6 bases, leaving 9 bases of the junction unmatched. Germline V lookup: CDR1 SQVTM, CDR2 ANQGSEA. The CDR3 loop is CSVKSTGKTEAFF. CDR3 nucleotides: TGCAGCGTCAAGTCGACAGGGAAGACTGAAGCTTTCTTT. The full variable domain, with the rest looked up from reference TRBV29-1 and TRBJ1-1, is SAVISQKPSRDICQRGTSLTIQCQVDSQVTMMFWYRQQPGQSLTLIATANQGSEATYESGFVIDKFPISRPNLTFSTLTVSNMSPEDSSIYLCSVKSTGKTEAFFGQGTRLTVV.

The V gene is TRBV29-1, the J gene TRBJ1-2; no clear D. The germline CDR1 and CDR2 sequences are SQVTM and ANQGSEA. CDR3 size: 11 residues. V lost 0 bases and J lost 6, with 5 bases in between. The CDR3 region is CSVEEGNGYTF. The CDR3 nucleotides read TGCAGCGTTGAAGAGGGGAATGGCTACACCTTC. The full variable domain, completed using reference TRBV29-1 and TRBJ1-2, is SAVISQKPSRDICQRGTSLTIQCQVDSQVTMMFWYRQQPGQSLTLIATANQGSEATYESGFVIDKFPISRPNLTFSTLTVSNMSPEDSSIYLCSVEEGNGYTFGSGTRLTVV.